This T cell receptor (beta chain) was identified in a study of regulatory T cells in long-lasting Graves disease. Arm-PCR with iRepertoire HTBI primers amplified the CDR3 regions for these TCR beta libraries. Each CDR3 protein gets one entry after TCRdb re-called the multiplex PCR reads with MiXCR. Of 400,000 to 550,000 distinct CDR3 sequences detected, 14% to 15% appear once; the ten largest clones hold about a sixth. Time point here: newly diagnosed GD, antithyroid drugs for less than 3 months. From PBMCs, RNA was extracted and then used to make the TCR library. The V gene's germline CDR1 is SQVTM and CDR2 ANQGSEA. With V trimmed by 7 bases and J by 2 bases, 5 bases remained unmatched. CDR3 size: 12 residues. This clonotype was recorded at least ten times. The sample was also linked to a second study, of T cells in Graves' hyperthyroidism and ophthalmopathy. That publication notes: Most expanded thyroid clonotypes above 0.001 also appeared in blood.

This receptor was obtained from a woman in her 30s with Graves disease. The sequencing used peripheral blood mononuclear cells (PBMCs), collected at new diagnosis, from a patient treated with antithyroid drugs. The chain links TRBV29-1 to TRBJ2-7, with TRBD2 identical over 7 bases. CDR3 DNA: TGCAGCGCGGAGACTAGCCCCTACGAGCAGTACTTC. It specifies CSAETSPYEQYF.